Given below is one T cell receptor beta chain in context. Its target is unknown. Data came from immunoSEQ multiplex PCR; TCRdb stores just in-frame clones and leaves some out. The table includes around 13,000 clones, under 80% detected once. V lost 5 bases and J 7 bases, leaving 12 bases between the germline ends. Germline CDR1 is MNHEY and CDR2 is SVGAGI. CDR3 size: 12 residues. This entry is derived from a study of OX40 agonist ivuxolimab in advanced cancers. Study-wide findings and caveats: Among the lowest peripheral clonal expansion occurred in 0.1-3.0 mg/kg partial responders. Expanded clones were, on average, more numerous in CD8+ T cells than in CD4+.

The clonotype originates from an adult with an advanced solid tumor such as melanoma, head and neck, liver or kidney cancer. The sequences come from CD4+ or CD8+ T cells sorted from blood, collected in a trial of the OX40 agonist ivuxolimab. The V call is TRBV6-5, the J call TRBJ2-7; perhaps TRBD2 as D (6 bases). In DNA form, the CDR3 reads TGTGCCAGCAGTCTCGGGACTCGTGAGCAGTACTTC. As protein: CASSLGTREQYF.